This T cell receptor beta chain was observed in a study of blood T cells in healthy people across ages. In the case of this clonotype: This may be a read error, as it is one base from a much larger clone.

The germline gives CDR1 SGHVS, CDR2 FQNEAQ. The CDR3 length is 13 residues. Trimming removed 3 bases from V and 5 bases from J; junction bases left unmatched: 1. The authors ran a second PCR of roughly 6 to 11 cycles using a sample-barcoded 5' primer and a J-beta primer mix. One entry per CDR3 protein, called by TCRdb with MiXCR from the 5' RACE reads. The table has some 800,000 distinct CDR3 sequences, around 45% seen once. Donor samples were obtained from healthy Caucasian individuals from Russia, aged about 6 to 100. Extraction yielded at least 6 micrograms of total RNA per sample. This TCR derives from a man between 60 and 75 years old in good health. The V call is TRBV7-8, the J call TRBJ2-4; 7 nucleotides agree with TRBD2. Sequencing was carried out using blood. The CDR3 DNA follows: TGTGCCAGCAGCTTTGCGGGGGAAAACATTCAGTACTTC. It codes for CASSFAGENIQYF.